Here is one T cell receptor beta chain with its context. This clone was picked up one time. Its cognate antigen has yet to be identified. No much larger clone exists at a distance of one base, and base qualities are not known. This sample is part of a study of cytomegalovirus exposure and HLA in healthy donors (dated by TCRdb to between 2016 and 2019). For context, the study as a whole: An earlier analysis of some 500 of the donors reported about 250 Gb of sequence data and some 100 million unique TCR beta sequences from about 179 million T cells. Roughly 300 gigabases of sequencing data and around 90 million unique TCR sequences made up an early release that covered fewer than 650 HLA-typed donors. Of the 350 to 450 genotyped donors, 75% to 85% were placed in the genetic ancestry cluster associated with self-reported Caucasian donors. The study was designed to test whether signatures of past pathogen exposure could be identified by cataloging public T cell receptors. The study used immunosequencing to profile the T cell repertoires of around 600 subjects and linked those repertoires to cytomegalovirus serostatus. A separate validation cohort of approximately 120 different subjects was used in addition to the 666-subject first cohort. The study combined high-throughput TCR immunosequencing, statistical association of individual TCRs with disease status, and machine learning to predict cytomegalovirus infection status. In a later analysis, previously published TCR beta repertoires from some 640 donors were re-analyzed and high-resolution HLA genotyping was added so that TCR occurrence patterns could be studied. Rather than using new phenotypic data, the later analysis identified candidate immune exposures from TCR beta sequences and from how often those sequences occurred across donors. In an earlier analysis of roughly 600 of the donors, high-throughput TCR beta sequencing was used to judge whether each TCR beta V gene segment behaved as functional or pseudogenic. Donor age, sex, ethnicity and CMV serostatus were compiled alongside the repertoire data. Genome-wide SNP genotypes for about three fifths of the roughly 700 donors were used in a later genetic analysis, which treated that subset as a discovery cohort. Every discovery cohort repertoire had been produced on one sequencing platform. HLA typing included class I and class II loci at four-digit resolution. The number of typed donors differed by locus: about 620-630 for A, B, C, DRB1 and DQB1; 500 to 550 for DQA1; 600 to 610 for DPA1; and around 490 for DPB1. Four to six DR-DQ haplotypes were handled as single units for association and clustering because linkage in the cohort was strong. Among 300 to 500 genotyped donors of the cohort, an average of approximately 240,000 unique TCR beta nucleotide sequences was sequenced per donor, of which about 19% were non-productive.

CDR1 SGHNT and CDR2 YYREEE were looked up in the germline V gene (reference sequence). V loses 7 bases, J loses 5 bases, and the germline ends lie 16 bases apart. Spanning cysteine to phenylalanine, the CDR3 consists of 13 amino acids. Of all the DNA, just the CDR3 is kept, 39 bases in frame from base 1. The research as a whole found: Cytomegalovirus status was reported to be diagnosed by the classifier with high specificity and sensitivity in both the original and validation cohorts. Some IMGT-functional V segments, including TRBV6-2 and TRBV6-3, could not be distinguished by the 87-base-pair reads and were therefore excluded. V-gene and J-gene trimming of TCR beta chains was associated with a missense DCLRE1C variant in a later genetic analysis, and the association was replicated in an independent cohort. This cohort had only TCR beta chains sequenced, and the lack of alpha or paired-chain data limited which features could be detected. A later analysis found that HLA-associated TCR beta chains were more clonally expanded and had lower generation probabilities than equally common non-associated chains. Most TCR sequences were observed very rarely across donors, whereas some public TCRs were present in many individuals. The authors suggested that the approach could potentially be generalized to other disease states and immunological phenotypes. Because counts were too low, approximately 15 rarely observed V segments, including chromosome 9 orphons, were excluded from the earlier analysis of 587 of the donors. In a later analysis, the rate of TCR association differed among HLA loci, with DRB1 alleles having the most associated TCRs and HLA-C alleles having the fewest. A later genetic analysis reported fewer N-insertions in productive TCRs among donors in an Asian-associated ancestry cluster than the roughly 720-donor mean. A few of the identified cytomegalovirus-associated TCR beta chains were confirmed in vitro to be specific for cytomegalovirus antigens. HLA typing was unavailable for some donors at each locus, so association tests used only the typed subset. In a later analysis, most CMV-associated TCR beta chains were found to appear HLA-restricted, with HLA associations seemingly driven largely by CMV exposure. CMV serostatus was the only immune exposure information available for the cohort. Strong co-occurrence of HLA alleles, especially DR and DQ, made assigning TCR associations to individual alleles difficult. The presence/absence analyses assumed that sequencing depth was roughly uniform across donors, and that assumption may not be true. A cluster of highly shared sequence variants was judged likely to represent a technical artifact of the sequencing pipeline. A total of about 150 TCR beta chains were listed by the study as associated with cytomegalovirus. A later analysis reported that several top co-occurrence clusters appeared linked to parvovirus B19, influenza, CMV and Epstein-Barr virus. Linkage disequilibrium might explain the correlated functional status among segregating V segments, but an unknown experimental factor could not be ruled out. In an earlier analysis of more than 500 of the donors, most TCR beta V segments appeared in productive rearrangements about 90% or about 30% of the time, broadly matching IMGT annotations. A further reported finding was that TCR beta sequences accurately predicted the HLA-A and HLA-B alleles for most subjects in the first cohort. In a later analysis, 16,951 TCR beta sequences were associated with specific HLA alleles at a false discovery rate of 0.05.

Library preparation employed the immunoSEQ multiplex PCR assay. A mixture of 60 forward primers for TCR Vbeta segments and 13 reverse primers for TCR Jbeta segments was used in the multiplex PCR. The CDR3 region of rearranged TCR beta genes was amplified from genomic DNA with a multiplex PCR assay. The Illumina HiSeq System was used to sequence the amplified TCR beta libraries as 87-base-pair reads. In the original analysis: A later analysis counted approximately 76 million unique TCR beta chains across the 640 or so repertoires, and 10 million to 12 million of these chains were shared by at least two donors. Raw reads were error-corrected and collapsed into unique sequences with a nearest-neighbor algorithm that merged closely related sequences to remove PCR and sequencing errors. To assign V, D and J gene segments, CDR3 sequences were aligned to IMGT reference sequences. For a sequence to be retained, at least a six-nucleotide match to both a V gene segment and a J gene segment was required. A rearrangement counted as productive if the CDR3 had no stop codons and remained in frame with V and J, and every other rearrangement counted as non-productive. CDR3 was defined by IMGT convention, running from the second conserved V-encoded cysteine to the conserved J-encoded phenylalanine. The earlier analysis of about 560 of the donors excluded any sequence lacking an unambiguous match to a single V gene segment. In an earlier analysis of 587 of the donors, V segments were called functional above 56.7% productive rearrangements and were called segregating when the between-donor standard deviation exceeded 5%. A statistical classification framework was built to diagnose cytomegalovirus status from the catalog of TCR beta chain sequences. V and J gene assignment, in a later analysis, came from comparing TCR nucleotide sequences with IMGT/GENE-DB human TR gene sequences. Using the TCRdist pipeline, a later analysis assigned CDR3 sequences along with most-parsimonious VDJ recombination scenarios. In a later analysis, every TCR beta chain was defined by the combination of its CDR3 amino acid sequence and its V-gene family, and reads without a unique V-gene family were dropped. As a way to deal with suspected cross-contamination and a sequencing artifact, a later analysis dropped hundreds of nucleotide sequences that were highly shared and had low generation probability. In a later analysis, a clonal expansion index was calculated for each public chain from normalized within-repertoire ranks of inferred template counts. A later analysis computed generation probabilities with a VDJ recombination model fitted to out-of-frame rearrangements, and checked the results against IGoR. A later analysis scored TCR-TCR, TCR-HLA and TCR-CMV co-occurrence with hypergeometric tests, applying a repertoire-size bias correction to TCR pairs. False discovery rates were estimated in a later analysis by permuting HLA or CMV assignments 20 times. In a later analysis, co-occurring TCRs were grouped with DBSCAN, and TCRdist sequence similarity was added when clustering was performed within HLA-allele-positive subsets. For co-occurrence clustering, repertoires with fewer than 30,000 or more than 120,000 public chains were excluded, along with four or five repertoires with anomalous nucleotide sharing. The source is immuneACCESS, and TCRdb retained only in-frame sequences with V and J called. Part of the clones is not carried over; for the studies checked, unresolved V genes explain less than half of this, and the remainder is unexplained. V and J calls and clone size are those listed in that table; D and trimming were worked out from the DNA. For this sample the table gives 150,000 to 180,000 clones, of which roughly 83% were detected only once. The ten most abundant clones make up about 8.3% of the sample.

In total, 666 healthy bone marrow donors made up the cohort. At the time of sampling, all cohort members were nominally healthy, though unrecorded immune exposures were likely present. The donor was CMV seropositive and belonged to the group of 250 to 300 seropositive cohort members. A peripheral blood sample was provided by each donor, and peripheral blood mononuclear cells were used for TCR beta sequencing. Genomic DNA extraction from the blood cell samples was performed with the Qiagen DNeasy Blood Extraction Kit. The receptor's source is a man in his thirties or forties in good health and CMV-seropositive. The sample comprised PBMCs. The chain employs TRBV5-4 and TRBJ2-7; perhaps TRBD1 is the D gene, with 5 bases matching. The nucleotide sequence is TGTGCCAGCGTGAGGCAGGGTGGGCACGAGCAGTACTTC. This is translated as CASVRQGGHEQYF.